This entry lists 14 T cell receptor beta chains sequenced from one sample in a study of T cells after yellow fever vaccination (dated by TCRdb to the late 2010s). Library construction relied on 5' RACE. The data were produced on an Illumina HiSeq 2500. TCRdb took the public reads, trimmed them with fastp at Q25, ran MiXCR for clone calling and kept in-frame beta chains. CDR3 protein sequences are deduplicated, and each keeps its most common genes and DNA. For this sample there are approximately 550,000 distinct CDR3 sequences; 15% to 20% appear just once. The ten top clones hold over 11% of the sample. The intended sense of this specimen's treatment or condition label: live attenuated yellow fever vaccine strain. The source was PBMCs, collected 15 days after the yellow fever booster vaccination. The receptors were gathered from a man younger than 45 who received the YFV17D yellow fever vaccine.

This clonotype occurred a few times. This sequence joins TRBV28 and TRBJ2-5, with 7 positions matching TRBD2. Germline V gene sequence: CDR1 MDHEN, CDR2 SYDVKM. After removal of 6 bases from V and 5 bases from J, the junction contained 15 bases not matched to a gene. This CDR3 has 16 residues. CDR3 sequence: CASREVDPAGEETQYF. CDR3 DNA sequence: TGTGCCAGCAGGGAGGTGGACCCGGCGGGAGAGGAGACCCAGTACTTC.

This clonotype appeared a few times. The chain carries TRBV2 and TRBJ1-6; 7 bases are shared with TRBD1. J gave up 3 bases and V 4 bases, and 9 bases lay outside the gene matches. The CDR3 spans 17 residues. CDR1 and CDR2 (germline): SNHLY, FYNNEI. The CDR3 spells CASSVTGLGFYNSPLHF. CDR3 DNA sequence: TGTGCCAGCAGTGTGACAGGGTTAGGATTCTATAATTCACCCCTCCACTTT.

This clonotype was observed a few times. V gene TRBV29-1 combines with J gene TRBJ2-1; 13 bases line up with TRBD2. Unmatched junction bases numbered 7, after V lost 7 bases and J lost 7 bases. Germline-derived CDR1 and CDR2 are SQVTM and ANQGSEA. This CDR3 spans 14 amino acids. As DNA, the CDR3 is TGCAGCGCGAGGGCGGGACTAGCGGGAAATGAGCAGTTCTTC. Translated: CSARAGLAGNEQFF.

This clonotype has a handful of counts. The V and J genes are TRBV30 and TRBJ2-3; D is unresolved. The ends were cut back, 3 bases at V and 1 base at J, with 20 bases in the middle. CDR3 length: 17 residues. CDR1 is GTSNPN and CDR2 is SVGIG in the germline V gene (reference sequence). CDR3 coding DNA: TGTGCCTGGAGCGCCAGGCGGTTAGTGATGGGCACAGATACGCAGTATTTT. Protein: CAWSARRLVMGTDTQYF.

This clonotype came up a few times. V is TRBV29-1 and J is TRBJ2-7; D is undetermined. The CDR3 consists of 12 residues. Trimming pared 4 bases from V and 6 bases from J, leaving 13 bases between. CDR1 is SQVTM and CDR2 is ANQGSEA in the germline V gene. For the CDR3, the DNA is TGCAGCGTTGTGGTGCCCTCCGGCGAGCAGTACTTC. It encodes CSVVVPSGEQYF.

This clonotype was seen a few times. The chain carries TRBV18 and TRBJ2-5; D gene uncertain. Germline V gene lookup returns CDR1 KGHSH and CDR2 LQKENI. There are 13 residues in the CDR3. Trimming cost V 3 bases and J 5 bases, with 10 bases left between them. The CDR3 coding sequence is TGTGCCAGCTCACCGTACACAGAGGAGACCCAGTACTTC. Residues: CASSPYTEETQYF.

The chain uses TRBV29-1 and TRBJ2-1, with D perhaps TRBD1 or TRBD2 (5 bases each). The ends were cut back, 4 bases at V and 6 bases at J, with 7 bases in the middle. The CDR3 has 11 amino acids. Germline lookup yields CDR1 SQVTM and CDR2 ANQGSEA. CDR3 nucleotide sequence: TGCAGCGTTGGGGGGTTCAATGAGCAGTTCTTC. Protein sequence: CSVGGFNEQFF.

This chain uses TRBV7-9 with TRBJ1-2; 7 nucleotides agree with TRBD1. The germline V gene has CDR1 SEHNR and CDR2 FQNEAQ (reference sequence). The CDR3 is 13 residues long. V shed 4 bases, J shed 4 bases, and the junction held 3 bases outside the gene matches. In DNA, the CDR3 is TGTGCCAGCAGCTGGGACAGTCTCTATGGCTACACCTTC. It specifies CASSWDSLYGYTF.

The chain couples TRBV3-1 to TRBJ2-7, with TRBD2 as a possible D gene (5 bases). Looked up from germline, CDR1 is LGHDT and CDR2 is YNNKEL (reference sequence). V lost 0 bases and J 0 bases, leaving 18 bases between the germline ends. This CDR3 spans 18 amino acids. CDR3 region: CASSQESTRRAGSYEQYF. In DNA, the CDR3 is TGTGCCAGCAGCCAAGAATCAACGCGGCGGGCGGGCTCCTACGAGCAGTACTTC.

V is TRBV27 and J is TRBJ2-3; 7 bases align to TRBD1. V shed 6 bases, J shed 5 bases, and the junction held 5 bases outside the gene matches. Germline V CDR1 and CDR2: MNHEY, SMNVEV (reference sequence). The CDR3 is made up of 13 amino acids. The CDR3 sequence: CASRPDRVDTQYF. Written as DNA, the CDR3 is TGTGCCAGCAGGCCCGACAGGGTAGATACGCAGTATTTT.

The CDR3 is CASTDGQANEQYF. The DNA of the CDR3 is TGTGCCAGCACCGACGGACAGGCAAACGAGCAGTACTTC. V and J are TRBV6-1 and TRBJ2-7; 7 bases line up with TRBD1. The V and J ends lost 7 bases and 5 bases, in that order; junction bases with no gene match: 8. The CDR3 length is 13 residues. CDR1 is MNHNS, CDR2 SASEGT, per germline.

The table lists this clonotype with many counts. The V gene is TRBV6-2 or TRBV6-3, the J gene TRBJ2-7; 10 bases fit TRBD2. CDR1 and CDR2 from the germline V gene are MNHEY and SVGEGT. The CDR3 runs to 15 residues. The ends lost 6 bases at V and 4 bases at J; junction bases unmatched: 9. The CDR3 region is CASSPPSGRAYEQYF. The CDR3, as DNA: TGTGCCAGCAGCCCCCCCAGCGGGAGGGCTTACGAGCAGTACTTC.

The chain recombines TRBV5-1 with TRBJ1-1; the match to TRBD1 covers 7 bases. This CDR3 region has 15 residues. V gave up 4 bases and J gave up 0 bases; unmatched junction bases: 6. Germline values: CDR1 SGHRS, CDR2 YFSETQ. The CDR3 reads CASSRKTGLNTEAFF. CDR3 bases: TGCGCCAGCAGCCGAAAGACAGGGTTGAACACTGAAGCTTTCTTT.

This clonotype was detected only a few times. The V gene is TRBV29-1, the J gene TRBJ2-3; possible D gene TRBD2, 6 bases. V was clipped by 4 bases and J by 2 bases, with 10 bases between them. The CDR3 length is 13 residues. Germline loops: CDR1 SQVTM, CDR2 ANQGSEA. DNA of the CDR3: TGCAGCGTTGCGGCGGGGATCACAGATACGCAGTATTTT. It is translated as CSVAAGITDTQYF.